This T cell receptor beta chain appears in the sequencing data of a study of blood T cell repertoires in COVID-19. Sequencing was performed with immunoSEQ multiplex PCR; in TCRdb, only in-frame clones are kept and a portion is missing. The sample carries 250,000 to 350,000 clones, approximately 93% recorded once. Trimming shortened V by 6 bases and J by 3 bases, and 21 bases separated the two germline ends. CDR1 and CDR2 from the germline V gene are LNHDA and SQIVND (reference sequence). The CDR3 length is 16 residues. This receptor was taken from a woman under 40 with COVID-19, enrolled during active disease. Input material: peripheral blood. The rearrangement links TRBV19 to TRBJ2-7, with TRBD1 as a possible D gene (6 bases). CDR3 protein: CASRPNYRDISYEQYF. DNA of the CDR3: TGTGCCAGTAGACCCAACTACAGGGACATTAGCTACGAGCAGTACTTC. The entire variable domain, with the rest obtained from reference TRBV19 and TRBJ2-7, is as follows: DGGITQSPKYLFRKEGQNVTLSCEQNLNHDAMYWYRQDPGQGLRLIYYSQIVNDFQKGDIAEGYSVSREKKESFPLTVTSAQKNPTAFYLCASRPNYRDISYEQYFGPGTRLTVT.